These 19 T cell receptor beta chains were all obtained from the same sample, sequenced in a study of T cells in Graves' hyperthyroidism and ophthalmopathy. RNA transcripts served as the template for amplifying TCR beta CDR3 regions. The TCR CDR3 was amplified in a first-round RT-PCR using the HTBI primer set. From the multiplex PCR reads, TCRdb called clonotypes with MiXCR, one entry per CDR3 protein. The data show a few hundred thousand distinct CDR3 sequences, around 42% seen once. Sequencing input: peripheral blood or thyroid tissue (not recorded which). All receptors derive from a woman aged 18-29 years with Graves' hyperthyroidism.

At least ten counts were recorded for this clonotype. CDR3 sequence: CATAGLAGGGETQYF. The CDR3 DNA reads as TGTGCCACCGCTGGACTAGCGGGAGGCGGGGAGACCCAGTACTTC. The chain links TRBV19 to TRBJ2-5; 14 bases fit TRBD2. Looked up from germline, CDR1 is LNHDA and CDR2 is SQIVND (reference sequence). The CDR3 totals 15 residues. V dropped 10 bases and J dropped 5; count of bases not matched to a gene: 9.

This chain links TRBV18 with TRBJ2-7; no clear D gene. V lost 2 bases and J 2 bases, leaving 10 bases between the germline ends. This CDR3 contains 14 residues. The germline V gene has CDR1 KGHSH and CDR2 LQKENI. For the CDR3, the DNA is TGTGCCAGCTCACCAAGCCAATACACCTACGAGCAGTACTTC. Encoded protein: CASSPSQYTYEQYF.

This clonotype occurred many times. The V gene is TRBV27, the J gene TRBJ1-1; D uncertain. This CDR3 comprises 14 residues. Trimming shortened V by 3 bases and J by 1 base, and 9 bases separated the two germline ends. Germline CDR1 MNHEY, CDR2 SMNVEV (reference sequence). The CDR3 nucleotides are TGTGCCAGCAGTTTGATGGCGGCGAACACTGAAGCTTTCTTT. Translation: CASSLMAANTEAFF.

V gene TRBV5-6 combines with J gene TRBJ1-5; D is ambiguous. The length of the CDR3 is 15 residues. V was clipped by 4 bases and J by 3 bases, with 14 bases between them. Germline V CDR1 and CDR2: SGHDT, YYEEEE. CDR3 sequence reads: CASSQLAGYNQPQHF. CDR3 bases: TGTGCCAGCAGCCAATTGGCCGGCTACAATCAGCCCCAGCATTTT.

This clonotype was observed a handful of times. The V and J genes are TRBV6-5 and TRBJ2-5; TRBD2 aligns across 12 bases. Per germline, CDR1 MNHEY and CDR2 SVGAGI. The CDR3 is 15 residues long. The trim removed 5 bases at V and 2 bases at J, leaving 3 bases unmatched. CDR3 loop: CASSEGTSGQETQYF. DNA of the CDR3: TGTGCCAGCAGTGAAGGGACTAGCGGGCAAGAGACCCAGTACTTC.

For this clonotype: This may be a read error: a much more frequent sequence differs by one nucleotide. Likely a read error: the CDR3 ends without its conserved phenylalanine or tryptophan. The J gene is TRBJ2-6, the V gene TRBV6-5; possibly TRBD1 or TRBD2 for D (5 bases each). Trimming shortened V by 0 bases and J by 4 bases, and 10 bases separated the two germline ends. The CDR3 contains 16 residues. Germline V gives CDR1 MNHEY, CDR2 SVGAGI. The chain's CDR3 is CASSYSGVAGANVLTS. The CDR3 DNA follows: TGTGCCAGCAGTTACTCGGGGGTTGCGGGGGCCAACGTCCTGACTTCC.

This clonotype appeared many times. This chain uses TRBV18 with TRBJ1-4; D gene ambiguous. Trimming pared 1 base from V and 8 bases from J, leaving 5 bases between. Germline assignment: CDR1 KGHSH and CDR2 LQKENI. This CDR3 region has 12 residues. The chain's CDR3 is CASSPRAEKLFF. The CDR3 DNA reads TGTGCCAGCTCACCACGGGCCGAAAAACTGTTTTTT.

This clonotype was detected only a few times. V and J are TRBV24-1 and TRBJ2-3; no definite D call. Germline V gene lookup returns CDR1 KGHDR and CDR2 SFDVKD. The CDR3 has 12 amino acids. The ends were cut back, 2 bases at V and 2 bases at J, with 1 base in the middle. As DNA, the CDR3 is TGTGCCACCAGTGATTACACAGATACGCAGTATTTT. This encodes CATSDYTDTQYF.

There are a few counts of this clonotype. The CDR3 DNA reads TGCAGCGTGGGGACAGGGAACGAAAAACTGTTTTTT. Translating gives CSVGTGNEKLFF. The chain uses TRBV29-1 and TRBJ1-4; 9 nucleotides line up with TRBD1. J gave up 8 bases and V 6 bases, and 4 bases lay outside the gene matches. The CDR3 length is 12 residues. Germline V lookup: CDR1 SQVTM, CDR2 ANQGSEA.

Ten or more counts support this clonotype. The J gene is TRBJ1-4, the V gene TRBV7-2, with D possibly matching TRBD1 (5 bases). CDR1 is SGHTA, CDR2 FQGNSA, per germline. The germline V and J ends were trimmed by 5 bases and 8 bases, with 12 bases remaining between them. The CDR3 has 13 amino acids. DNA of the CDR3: TGTGCCAGCAGCGCGGGACGGAACGAAAAACTGTTTTTT. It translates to CASSAGRNEKLFF.

CDR3 residues: CAISGPGTQYF. The CDR3, as DNA: TGTGCCATCAGCGGCCCCGGGACCCAGTACTTC. V gene TRBV10-3 combines with J gene TRBJ2-5, with D uncertain. The V end was cut by 6 bases, the J end by 7 bases, with 9 bases between. CDR1 is ENHRY, CDR2 SYGVKD, per germline. The CDR3 totals 11 residues.

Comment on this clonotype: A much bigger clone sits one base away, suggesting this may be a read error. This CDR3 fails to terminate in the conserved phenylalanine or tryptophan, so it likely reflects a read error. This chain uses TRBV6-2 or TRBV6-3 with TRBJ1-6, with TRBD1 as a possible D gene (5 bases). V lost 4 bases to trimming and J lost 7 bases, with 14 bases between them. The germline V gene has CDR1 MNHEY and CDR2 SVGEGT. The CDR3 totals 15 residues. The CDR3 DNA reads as TGTGCCAGCAGTTCCTTGGGGCCGATGAATTCACCCCTCCACGTT. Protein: CASSSLGPMNSPLHV.

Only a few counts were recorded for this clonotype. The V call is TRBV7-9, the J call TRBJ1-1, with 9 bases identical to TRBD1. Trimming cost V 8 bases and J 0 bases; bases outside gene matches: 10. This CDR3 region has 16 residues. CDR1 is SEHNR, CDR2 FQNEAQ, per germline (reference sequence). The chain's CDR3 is CASSRGTGRLNTEAFF. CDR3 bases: TGTGCCAGCTCACGAGGGACAGGGAGACTGAACACTGAAGCTTTCTTT.

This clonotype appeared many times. CDR3 sequence: CASCDRRTETQYF. The CDR3 DNA is TGTGCCAGCTGCGACAGGAGGACAGAGACCCAGTACTTC. This chain links TRBV5-6 with TRBJ2-5; TRBD1 is a possible D gene (6 bases). CDR1 SGHDT and CDR2 YYEEEE come from the germline V gene. Trimming removed 7 bases from V and 4 bases from J, with 14 bases in between. The CDR3 totals 13 residues. Variable domain in full (rest from reference TRBV5-6 and TRBJ2-5): DAGVTQSPTHLIKTRGQQVTLRCSPKSGHDTVSWYQQALGQGPQFIFQYYEEEERQRGNFPDRFSGHQFPNYSSELNVNALLLGDSALYLCASCDRRTETQYFGPGTRLLVL.

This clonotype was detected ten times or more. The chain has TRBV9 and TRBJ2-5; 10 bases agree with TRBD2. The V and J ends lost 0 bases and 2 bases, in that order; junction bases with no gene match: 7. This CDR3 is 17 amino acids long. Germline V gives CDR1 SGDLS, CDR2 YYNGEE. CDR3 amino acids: CASSVGPAGGPQETQYF. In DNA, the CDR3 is TGTGCCAGCAGCGTAGGCCCAGCGGGAGGGCCACAAGAGACCCAGTACTTC.

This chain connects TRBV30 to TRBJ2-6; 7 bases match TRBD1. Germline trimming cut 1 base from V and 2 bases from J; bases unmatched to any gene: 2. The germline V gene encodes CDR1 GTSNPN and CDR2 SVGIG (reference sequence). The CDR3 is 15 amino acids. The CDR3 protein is CAWSEGATGANVLTF. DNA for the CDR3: TGTGCCTGGAGTGAGGGGGCTACTGGGGCCAACGTCCTGACTTTC.

CDR3 bases: TGTGCCAGCAGTTCCACAGCCAATCTGGAGTATGGCTACACCTTC. Residues: CASSSTANLEYGYTF. This chain links TRBV7-9 with TRBJ1-2; the D is unclear. Germline V gene sequence: CDR1 SEHNR, CDR2 FQNEAQ (reference sequence). V shed 6 bases and J shed 5 bases, with 19 bases lying between them. This CDR3 spans 15 amino acids.

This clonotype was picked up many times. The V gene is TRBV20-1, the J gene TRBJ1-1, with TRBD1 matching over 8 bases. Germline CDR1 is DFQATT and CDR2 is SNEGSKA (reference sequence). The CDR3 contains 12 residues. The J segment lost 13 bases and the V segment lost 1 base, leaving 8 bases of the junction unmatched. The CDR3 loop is CSARGTGSQVFF. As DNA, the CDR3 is TGCAGTGCTAGAGGGACAGGGTCCCAGGTTTTCTTT.

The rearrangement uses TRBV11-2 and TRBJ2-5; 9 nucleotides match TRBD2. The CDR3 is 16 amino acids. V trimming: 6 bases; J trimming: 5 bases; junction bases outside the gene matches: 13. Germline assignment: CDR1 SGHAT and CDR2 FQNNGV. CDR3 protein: CASSPGLARGRETQYF. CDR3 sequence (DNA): TGTGCCAGCAGTCCGGGACTAGCCAGAGGGAGGGAGACCCAGTACTTC.